Below, one T cell receptor (beta chain) is given with its context. Time point defined: pre-sensitization, week 0. Documented treatment: therapeutic diphenylcyclopropenone sensitization with weekly scalp DPC. From the RACE reads, TCRdb called clonotypes with MiXCR, one entry per CDR3 protein. The sample lists under 200,000 distinct CDR3 sequences, around 30% occurring once. The entry originates in a study of human T cells and chemical hapten exposure. The source material was whole blood, sampled in connection with sensitization to the hapten diphenylcyclopropenone (DPC). The receptor was derived from a woman in her twenties or thirties with alopecia areata. Some clones in this sample may be carry-over from other donors' samples.

Here the CDR3 DNA reads TGCAGCGTTGAAGCCCCGCACGGACACAACGAGCAGTACTTC. As protein: CSVEAPHGHNEQYF. The chain links TRBV29-1 to TRBJ2-7, with TRBD1 as a possible D gene (5 bases). Trimming removed 1 base at V and 5 bases at J, with 15 bases between. The CDR3 contains 14 residues. Germline CDR1 is SQVTM and CDR2 is ANQGSEA.